This record covers a single T cell receptor beta chain. Produced via immunoSEQ multiplex PCR; TCRdb's table is partial and in-frame only. The table lists about 140,000 clones, roughly 79% of them singletons. There are 13 residues in the CDR3. V was clipped by 4 bases and J by 3 bases, with 10 bases between them. Germline V CDR1 and CDR2: LNHDA, SQIVND (reference sequence). Those who participated ranged in age from roughly 18 to 95 years and resided in about two dozen US areas. In assigning cohorts, the study relied on participant-reported clinical history. The data were obtained in a study of blood T cell repertoires in COVID-19. The overall study: Samples representing acute and convalescent COVID-19 were sourced from the United States, Italy and Spain. PBMCs, B-cell-depleted T cells, or T cells were the source of the cDNA or gDNA that made up the material.

What was sequenced was PBMCs or T cells enriched from blood (not recorded which). This chain links TRBV19 with TRBJ2-7, with D perhaps TRBD2 (5 bases). This clonotype was sampled from a woman aged 45 to 65 who had recovered from COVID-19. The CDR3 sequence is CASSRTDYYEQYF. CDR3 DNA: TGTGCCAGTAGTAGGACCGACTACTACGAGCAGTACTTC.